This T cell receptor beta chain came from a study of neurological immune-mediated disorders. Germline CDR1 SGDLS, CDR2 YYNGEE. The CDR3 loop spans 15 amino acids. With 0 bases removed from V and 5 bases from J, the gap between germline ends came to 14 bases. This clonotype was counted many times. MiXCR, applied by TCRdb to the 5' RACE reads, yields one record per CDR3 protein. The data hold more than 45,000 distinct CDR3 sequences, with more than 4% observed a single time. Sequences were obtained from PBMCs. The TCR was taken from a middle-aged man with multiple sclerosis. This chain connects TRBV9 to TRBJ2-5; D is unclear. CDR3: CASSVVGWTGETQYF. The CDR3 DNA sequence: TGTGCCAGCAGCGTAGTAGGCTGGACCGGGGAGACCCAGTACTTC.